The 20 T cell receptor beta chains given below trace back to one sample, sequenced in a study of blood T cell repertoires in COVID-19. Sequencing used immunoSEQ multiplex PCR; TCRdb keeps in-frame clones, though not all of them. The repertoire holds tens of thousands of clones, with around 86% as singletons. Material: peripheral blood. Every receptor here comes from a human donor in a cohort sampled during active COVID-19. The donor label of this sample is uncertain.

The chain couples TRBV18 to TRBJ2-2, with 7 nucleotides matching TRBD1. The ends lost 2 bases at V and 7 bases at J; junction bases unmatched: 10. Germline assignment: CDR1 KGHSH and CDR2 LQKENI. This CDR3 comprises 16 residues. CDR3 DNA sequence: TGTGCCAGCTCACCAGACGATCGACAGGGCGACGGGGAGCTGTTTTTT. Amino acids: CASSPDDRQGDGELFF.

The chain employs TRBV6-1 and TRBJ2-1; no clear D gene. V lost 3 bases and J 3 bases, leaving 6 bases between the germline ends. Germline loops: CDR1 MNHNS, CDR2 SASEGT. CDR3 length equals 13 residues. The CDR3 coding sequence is TGTGCCAGCAGTGATCCCAGCTACAATGAGCAGTTCTTC. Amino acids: CASSDPSYNEQFF.

The CDR3 DNA is TGTGCCAGCAGCCAGATTGATACTGAGCAGTTCTTC. Translated, it gives CASSQIDTEQFF. The rearrangement uses TRBV7-9 and TRBJ2-1; D gene unclear. This CDR3 has 12 residues. Germline V gene lookup returns CDR1 SEHNR and CDR2 FQNEAQ (reference sequence). V lost 5 bases and J 9 bases, leaving 11 bases between the germline ends. The variable domain in full, with the rest retrieved from reference TRBV7-9 and TRBJ2-1, is DTGVSQNPRHKITKRGQNVTFRCDPISEHNRLYWYRQTLGQGPEFLTYFQNEAQLEKSRLLSDRFSAERPKGSFSTLEIQRTEQGDSAMYLCASSQIDTEQFFGPGTRLTVL.

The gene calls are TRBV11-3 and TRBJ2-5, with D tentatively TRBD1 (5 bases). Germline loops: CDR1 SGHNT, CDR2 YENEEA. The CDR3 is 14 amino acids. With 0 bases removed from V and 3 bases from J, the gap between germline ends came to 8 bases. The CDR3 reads CASSLDPREETQYF. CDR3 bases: TGTGCCAGCAGCTTAGACCCCAGGGAAGAGACCCAGTACTTC.

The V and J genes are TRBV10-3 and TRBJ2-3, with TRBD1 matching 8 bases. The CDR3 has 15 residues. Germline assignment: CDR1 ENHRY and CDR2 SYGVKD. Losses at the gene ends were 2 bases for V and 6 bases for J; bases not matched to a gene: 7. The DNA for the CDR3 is TGTGCCATCAGTGAGCTCGACAGGGGAATGGATACGCAGTATTTT. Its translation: CAISELDRGMDTQYF.

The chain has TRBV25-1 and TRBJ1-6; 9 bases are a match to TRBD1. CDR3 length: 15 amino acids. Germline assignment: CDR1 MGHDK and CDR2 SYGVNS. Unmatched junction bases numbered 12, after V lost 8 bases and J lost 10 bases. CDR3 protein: CASSSVGTGPSPLHF. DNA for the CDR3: TGTGCCAGCTCCTCCGTGGGGACAGGGCCCTCACCCCTCCACTTT.

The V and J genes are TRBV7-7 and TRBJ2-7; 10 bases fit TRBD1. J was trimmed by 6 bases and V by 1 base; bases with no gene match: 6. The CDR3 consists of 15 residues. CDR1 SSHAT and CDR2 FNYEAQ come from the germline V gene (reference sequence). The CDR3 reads CASSLGGTGDGEQYF. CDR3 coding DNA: TGTGCCAGCAGCTTAGGGGGGACAGGGGACGGCGAGCAGTACTTC.

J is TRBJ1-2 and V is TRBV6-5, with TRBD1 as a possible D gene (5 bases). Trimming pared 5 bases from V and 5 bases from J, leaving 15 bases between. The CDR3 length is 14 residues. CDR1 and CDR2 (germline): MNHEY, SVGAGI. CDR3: CASSTSGRAYGYTF. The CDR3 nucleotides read TGTGCCAGCAGTACATCAGGGAGGGCTTATGGCTACACCTTC.

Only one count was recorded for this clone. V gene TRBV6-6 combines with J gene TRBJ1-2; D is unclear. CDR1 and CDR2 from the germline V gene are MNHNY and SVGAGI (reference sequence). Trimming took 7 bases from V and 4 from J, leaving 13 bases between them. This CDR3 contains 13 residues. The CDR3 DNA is TGTGCCAGCACCGCGGCAGGACTCTATGGCTACACCTTC. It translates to CASTAAGLYGYTF.

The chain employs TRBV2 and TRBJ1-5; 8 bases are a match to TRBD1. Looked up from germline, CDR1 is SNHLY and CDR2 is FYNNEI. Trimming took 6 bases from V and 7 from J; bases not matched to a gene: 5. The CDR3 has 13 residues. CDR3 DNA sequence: TGTGCCAGCAGGAAGACAGGGGAACAGCCCCAGCATTTT. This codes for CASRKTGEQPQHF.

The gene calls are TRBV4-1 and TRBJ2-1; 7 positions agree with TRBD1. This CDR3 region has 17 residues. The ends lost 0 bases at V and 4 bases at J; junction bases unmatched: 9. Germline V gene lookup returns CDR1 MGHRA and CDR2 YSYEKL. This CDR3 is CASSQESAGDRYNEQFF. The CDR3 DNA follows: TGCGCCAGCAGCCAAGAGAGTGCTGGGGACAGATACAATGAGCAGTTCTTC.

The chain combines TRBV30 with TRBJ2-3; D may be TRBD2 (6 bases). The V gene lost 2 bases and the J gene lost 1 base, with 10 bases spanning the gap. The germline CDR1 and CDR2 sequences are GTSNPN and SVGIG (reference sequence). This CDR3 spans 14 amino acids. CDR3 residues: CAWSRGLRTDTQYF. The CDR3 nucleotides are TGTGCCTGGAGTAGGGGACTTCGCACAGATACGCAGTATTTT. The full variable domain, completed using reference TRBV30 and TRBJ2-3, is SQTIHQWPATLVQPVGSPLSLECTVEGTSNPNLYWYRQAAGRGLQLLFYSVGIGQISSEVPQNLSASRPQDRQFILSSKKLLLSDSGFYLCAWSRGLRTDTQYFGPGTRLTVL.

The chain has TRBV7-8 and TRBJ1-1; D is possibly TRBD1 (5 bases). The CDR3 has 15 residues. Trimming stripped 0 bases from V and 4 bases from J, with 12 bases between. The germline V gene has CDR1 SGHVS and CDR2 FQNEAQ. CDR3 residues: CASSLALGVATEAFF. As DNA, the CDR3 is TGTGCCAGCAGCTTAGCGTTAGGGGTGGCCACTGAAGCTTTCTTT.

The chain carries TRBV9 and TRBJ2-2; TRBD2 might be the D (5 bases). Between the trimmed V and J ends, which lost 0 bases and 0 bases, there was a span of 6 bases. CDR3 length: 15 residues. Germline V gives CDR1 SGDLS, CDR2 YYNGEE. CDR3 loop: CASSVAGANTGELFF. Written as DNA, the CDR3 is TGTGCCAGCAGCGTAGCCGGGGCGAACACCGGGGAGCTGTTTTTT.

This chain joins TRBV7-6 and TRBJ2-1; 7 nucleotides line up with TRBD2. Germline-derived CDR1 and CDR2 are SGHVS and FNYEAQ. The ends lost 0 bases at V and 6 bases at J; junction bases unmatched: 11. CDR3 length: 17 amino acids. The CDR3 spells CASSLAVLGASGNEQFF. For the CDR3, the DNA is TGTGCCAGCAGCTTAGCGGTTCTCGGGGCTAGCGGCAATGAGCAGTTCTTC.

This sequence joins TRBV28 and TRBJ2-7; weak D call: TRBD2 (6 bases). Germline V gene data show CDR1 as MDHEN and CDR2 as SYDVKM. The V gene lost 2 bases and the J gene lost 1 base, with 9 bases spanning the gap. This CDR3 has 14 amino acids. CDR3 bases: TGTGCCAGCAGTTTAATTGGACTATCCTACGAGCAGTACTTC. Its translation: CASSLIGLSYEQYF.

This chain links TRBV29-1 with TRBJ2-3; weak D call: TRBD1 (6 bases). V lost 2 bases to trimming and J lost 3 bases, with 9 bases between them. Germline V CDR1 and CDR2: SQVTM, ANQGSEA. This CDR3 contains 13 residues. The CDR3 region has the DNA TGCAGCGTTGAAATACAGGGTACAGATACGCAGTATTTT. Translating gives CSVEIQGTDTQYF.

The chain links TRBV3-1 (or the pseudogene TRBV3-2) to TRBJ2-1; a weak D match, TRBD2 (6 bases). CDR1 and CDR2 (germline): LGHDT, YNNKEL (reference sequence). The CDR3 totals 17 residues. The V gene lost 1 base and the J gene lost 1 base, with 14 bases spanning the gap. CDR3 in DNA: TGTGCCAGCAGCCAAGCGGGGTGGGGGACTTCCTACAATGAGCAGTTCTTC. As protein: CASSQAGWGTSYNEQFF.

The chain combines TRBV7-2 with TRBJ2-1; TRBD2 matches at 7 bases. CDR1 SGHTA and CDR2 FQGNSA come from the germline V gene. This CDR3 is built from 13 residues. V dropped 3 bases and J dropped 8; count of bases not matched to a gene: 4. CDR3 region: CASSFEREDEQFF. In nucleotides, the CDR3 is TGTGCCAGCAGCTTTGAGCGGGAAGATGAGCAGTTCTTC.

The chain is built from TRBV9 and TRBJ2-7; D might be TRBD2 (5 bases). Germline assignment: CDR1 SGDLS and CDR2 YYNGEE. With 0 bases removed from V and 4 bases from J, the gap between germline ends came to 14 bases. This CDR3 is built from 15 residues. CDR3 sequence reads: CASSVVPTSGYEQYF. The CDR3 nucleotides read TGTGCCAGCAGCGTAGTGCCCACCAGCGGATACGAGCAGTACTTC.